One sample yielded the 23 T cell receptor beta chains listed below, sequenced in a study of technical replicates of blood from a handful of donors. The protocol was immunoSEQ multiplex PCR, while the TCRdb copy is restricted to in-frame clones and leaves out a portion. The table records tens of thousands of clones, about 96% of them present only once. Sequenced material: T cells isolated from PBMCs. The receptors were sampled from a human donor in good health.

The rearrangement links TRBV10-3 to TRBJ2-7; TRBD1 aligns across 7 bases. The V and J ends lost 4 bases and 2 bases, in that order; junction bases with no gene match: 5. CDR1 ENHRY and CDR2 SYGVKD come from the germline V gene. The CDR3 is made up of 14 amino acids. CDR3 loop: CAISGTGVAYEQYF. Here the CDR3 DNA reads TGTGCCATCAGTGGTACAGGGGTAGCCTACGAGCAGTACTTC.

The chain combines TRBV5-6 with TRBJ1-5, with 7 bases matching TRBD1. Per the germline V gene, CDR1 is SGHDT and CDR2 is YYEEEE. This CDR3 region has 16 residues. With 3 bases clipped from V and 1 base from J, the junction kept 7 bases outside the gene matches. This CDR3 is CASSSLDRASNQPQHF. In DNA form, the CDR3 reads TGTGCCAGCAGCTCCCTCGACAGGGCAAGCAATCAGCCCCAGCATTTT.

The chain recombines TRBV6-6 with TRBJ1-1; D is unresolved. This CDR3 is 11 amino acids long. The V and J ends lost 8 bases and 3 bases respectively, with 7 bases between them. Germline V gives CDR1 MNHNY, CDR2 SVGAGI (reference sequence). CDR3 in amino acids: CASLHHTEAFF. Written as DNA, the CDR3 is TGTGCCAGCTTACACCACACTGAAGCTTTCTTT.

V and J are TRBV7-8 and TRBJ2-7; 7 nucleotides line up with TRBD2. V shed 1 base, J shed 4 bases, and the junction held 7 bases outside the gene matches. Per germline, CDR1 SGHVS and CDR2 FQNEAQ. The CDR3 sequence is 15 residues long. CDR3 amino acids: CASSLVGGGFYEQYF. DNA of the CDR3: TGTGCCAGCAGCTTAGTCGGGGGAGGGTTTTACGAGCAGTACTTC.

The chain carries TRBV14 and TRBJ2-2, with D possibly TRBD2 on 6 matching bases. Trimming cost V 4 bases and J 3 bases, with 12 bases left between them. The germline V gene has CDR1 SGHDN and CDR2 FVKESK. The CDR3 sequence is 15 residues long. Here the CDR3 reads CASSLGTAYTGELFF. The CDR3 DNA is TGTGCCAGCAGCCTAGGGACTGCCTACACCGGGGAGCTGTTTTTT. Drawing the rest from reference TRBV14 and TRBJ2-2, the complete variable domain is EAGVTQFPSHSVIEKGQTVTLRCDPISGHDNLYWYRRVMGKEIKFLLHFVKESKQDESGMPNNRFLAERTGGTYSTLKVQPAELEDSGVYFCASSLGTAYTGELFFGEGSRLTVL.

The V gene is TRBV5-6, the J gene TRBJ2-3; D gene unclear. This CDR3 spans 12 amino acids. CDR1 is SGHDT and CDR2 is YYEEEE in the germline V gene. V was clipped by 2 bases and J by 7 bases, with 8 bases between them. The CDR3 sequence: CASSFLRNTQYF. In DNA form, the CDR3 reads TGTGCCAGCAGCTTCCTCAGGAATACGCAGTATTTT.

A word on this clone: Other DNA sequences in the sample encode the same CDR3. Here the CDR3 reads CASSVGGSSYEQYF. CDR3 bases: TGTGCCAGCAGCGTAGGCGGGAGCTCCTACGAGCAGTACTTC. The chain is built from TRBV9 and TRBJ2-7; 7 bases match TRBD2. V lost 0 bases and J lost 0; bases outside the gene matches: 0. The CDR3 sequence is 14 residues long. Germline values: CDR1 SGDLS, CDR2 YYNGEE. Full variable domain (remainder filled in from reference TRBV9 and TRBJ2-7): DSGVTQTPKHLITATGQRVTLRCSPRSGDLSVYWYQQSLDQGLQFLIQYYNGEERAKGNILERFSAQQFPDLHSELNLSSLELGDSALYFCASSVGGSSYEQYFGPGTRLTVT.

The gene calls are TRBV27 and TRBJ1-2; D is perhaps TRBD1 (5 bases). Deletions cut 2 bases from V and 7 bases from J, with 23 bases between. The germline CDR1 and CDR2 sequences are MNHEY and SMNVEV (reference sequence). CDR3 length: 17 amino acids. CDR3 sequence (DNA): TGTGCCAGCAGTTTAGGGGCAGGGTGGGTCGATTCCCTTGGCTACACCTTC. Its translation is CASSLGAGWVDSLGYTF.

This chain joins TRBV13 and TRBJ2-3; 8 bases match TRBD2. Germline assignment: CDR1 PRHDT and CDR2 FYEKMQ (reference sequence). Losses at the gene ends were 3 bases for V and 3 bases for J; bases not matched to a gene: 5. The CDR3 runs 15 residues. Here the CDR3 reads CASSFITGGTDTQYF. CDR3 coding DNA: TGTGCCAGCAGCTTCATCACGGGAGGGACAGATACGCAGTATTTT.

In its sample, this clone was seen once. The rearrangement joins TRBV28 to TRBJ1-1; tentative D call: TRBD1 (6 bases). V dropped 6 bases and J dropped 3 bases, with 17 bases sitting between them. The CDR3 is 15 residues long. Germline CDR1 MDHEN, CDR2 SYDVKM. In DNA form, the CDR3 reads TGTGCCAGCAGAAGGGCAGGGGAGTATTACACTGAAGCTTTCTTT. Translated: CASRRAGEYYTEAFF.

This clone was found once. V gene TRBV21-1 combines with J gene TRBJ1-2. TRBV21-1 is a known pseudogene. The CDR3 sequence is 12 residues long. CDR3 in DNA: TGTGCCAGCCGAGCGAAGTGTAGAGGATACACCTTC. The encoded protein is CASRAKCRGYTF.

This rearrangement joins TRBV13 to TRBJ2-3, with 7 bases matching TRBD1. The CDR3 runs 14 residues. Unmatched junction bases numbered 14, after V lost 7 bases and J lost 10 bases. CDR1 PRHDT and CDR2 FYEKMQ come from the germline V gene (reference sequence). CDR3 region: CASTSLMGTVPQYF. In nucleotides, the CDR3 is TGTGCCAGCACCTCTCTAATGGGGACAGTTCCGCAGTATTTT.

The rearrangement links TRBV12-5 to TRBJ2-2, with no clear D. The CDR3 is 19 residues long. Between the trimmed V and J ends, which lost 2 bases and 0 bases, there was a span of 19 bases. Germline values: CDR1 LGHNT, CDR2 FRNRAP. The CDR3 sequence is CASGLSPNTAPANTGELFF. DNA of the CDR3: TGTGCTAGTGGTTTGTCCCCAAATACTGCCCCGGCGAACACCGGGGAGCTGTTTTTT. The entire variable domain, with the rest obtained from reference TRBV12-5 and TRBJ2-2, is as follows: DARVTQTPRHKVTEMGQEVTMRCQPILGHNTVFWYRQTMMQGLELLAYFRNRAPLDDSGMPKDRFSAEMPDATLATLKIQPSEPRDSAVYFCASGLSPNTAPANTGELFFGEGSRLTVL.

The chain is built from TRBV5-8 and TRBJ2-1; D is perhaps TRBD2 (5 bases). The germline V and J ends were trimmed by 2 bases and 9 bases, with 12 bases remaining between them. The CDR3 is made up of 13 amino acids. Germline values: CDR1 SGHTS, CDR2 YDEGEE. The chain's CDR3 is CASSLIRRGEQFF. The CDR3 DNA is TGTGCCAGCAGCTTAATACGACGGGGTGAGCAGTTCTTC. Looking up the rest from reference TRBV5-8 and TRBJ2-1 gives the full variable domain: EAGVTQSPTHLIKTRGQQATLRCSPISGHTSVYWYQQALGLGLQFLLWYDEGEERNRGNFPPRFSGRQFPNYSSELNVNALELEDSALYLCASSLIRRGEQFFGPGTRLTVL.

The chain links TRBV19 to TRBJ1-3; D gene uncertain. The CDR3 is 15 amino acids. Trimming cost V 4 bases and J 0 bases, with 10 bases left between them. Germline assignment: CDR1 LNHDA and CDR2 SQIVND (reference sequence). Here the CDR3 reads CASSTTGTSGNTIYF. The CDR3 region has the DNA TGTGCCAGTAGTACTACGGGAACCTCTGGAAACACCATATATTTT.

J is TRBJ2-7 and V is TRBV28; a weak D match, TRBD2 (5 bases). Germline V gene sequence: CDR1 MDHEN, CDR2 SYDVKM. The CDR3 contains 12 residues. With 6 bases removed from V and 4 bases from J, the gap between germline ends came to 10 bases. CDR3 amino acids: CASRAGEYEQYF. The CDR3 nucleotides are TGTGCCAGCAGGGCTGGGGAGTACGAGCAGTACTTC. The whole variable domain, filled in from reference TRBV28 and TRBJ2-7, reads DVKVTQSSRYLVKRTGEKVFLECVQDMDHENMFWYRQDPGLGLRLIYFSYDVKMKEKGDIPEGYSVSREKKERFSLILESASTNQTSMYLCASRAGEYEQYFGPGTRLTVT.

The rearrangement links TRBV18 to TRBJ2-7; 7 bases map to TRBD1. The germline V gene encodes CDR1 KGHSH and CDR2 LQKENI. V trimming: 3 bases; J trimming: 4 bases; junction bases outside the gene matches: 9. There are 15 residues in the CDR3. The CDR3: CASSPDGTDLYEQYF. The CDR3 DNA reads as TGTGCCAGCTCACCCGACGGGACAGACCTATACGAGCAGTACTTC.

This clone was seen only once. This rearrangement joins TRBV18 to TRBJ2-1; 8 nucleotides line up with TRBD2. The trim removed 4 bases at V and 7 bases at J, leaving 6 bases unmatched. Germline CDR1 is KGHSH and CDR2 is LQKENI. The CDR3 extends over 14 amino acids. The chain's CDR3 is CASSQVAGSNEQFF. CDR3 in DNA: TGTGCCAGCTCACAGGTAGCGGGAAGTAATGAGCAGTTCTTC.

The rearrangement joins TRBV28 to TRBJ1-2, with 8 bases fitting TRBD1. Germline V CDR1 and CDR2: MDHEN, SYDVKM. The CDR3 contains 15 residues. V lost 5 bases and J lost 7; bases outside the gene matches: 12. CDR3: CASSNTGQGGIGYTF. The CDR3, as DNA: TGTGCCAGCAGTAATACCGGACAGGGTGGAATTGGCTACACCTTC.

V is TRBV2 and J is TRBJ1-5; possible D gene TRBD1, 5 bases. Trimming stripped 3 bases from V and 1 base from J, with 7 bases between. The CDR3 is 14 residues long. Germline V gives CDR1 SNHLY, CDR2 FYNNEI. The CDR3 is CASSDDSSNQPQHF. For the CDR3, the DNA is TGTGCCAGCAGTGATGACAGCAGCAATCAGCCCCAGCATTTT.

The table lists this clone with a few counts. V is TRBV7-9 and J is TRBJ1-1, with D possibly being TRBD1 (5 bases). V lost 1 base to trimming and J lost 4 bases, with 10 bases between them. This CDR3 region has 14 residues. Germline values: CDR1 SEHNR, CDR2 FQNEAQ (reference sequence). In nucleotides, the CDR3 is TGTGCCAGCAGCTTAGTAATGGGGCCCACTGAAGCTTTCTTT. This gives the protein CASSLVMGPTEAFF.

The CDR3 sequence is CASSPVGGLNTGELFF. The CDR3 DNA is TGTGCCAGCAGCCCGGTGGGAGGGCTTAACACCGGGGAGCTGTTTTTT. This chain connects TRBV5-6 to TRBJ2-2; 7 nucleotides align to TRBD2. Germline CDR1 reads SGHDT; CDR2 reads YYEEEE. This CDR3 contains 16 residues. The V segment lost 4 bases and the J segment 2 bases; nucleotides outside the gene matches: 8.

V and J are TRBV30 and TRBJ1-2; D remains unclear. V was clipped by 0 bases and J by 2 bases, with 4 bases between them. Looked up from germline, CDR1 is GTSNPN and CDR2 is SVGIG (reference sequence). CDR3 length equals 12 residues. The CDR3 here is CAWSVLNYGYTF. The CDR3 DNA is TGTGCCTGGAGTGTACTAAACTATGGCTACACCTTC.